Below are 14 T cell receptor beta chains sequenced from a single sample in a study of blood T cell repertoires in COVID-19. Clones were sequenced by immunoSEQ multiplex PCR, and TCRdb holds only the in-frame ones, with some missing. In the table there are about 200,000 clones, approximately 88% of which are singletons. Sequenced: peripheral blood. These receptor sequences come from a man in his sixties who had recovered from COVID-19.

The chain combines TRBV28 with TRBJ1-5; D perhaps matches TRBD1 (6 bases). V gave up 8 bases and J gave up 4 bases, with 12 bases separating them. From germline, CDR1 is MDHEN and CDR2 SYDVKM. The CDR3 spans 13 residues. DNA for the CDR3: TGTGCCAGCCGTTGGACAGTAAATCAGCCCCAGCATTTT. Amino acids: CASRWTVNQPQHF. Supplemented by reference TRBV28 and TRBJ1-5, the full variable domain reads DVKVTQSSRYLVKRTGEKVFLECVQDMDHENMFWYRQDPGLGLRLIYFSYDVKMKEKGDIPEGYSVSREKKERFSLILESASTNQTSMYLCASRWTVNQPQHFGDGTRLSIL.

The chain is built from TRBV11-2 and TRBJ2-3, with 8 bases identical to TRBD1. This CDR3 is built from 14 residues. CDR1 and CDR2 from the germline V gene are SGHAT and FQNNGV. The V and J ends lost 5 bases and 4 bases, in that order; junction bases with no gene match: 5. CDR3 in DNA: TGTGCCAGCAGCAAGGACAGGGCGGCAGATACGCAGTATTTT. Its translation: CASSKDRAADTQYF.

This clone was counted once. The genes are TRBV7-2 and TRBJ2-5; a weak D match, TRBD1 (5 bases). This CDR3 is 14 amino acids long. Trimming cost V 1 base and J 7 bases, with 13 bases left between them. The germline V gene encodes CDR1 SGHTA and CDR2 FQGNSA. CDR3 sequence (DNA): TGTGCCAGCAGCTTAGAAGGGGCCGTTGTGACCCAGTACTTC. Translation: CASSLEGAVVTQYF. Filled out from reference TRBV7-2 and TRBJ2-5, the complete variable domain reads GAGVSQSPSNKVTEKGKDVELRCDPISGHTALYWYRQSLGQGLEFLIYFQGNSAPDKSGLPSDRFSAERTGGSVSTLTIQRTQQEDSAVYLCASSLEGAVVTQYFGPGTRLLVL.

The chain joins TRBV9 to TRBJ2-7; 7 nucleotides match TRBD2. The J segment lost 2 bases and the V segment lost 1 base, leaving 3 bases of the junction unmatched. The germline gives CDR1 SGDLS, CDR2 YYNGEE. This CDR3 spans 14 amino acids. The CDR3 spells CASSVQGGPYEQYF. The DNA for the CDR3 is TGTGCCAGCAGCGTACAGGGAGGGCCCTACGAGCAGTACTTC.

J is TRBJ1-4 and V is TRBV27, with 7 bases lining up with TRBD1. There are 13 residues in the CDR3. The germline V gene encodes CDR1 MNHEY and CDR2 SMNVEV (reference sequence). Trimming at V came to 5 bases and at J to 7 bases, leaving 4 bases not matched to a gene. CDR3 residues: CASSHRGSEKLFF. Written as DNA, the CDR3 is TGTGCCAGCAGTCACAGGGGAAGTGAAAAACTGTTTTTT.

CDR3 amino acids: CASRYRLQETQYF. The CDR3 coding sequence is TGTGCCAGCCGCTATCGTCTCCAAGAGACCCAGTACTTC. The V gene is TRBV2, the J gene TRBJ2-5; no clear D gene. Trimming stripped 8 bases from V and 1 base from J, with 11 bases between. The CDR3 covers 13 residues. Germline CDR1 is SNHLY and CDR2 is FYNNEI.

This clone was counted once. This chain uses TRBV19 with TRBJ2-1; 11 nucleotides match TRBD2. This CDR3 is built from 14 residues. Germline CDR1 LNHDA, CDR2 SQIVND (reference sequence). Trimming took 9 bases from V and 4 from J; bases not matched to a gene: 5. CDR3 nucleotide sequence: TGTGCCAGCAATAGCGGGAGGGTTTACAATGAGCAGTTCTTC. This sequence encodes CASNSGRVYNEQFF.

The chain employs TRBV7-2 and TRBJ2-7, with D possibly matching TRBD1 (6 bases). V lost 5 bases and J lost 5, with 13 bases in between. The CDR3 length is 13 residues. Germline-derived CDR1 and CDR2 are SGHTA and FQGNSA. CDR3 in DNA: TGTGCCAGCAGCAACGAACCAGGGGACGAGCAGTACTTC. It encodes CASSNEPGDEQYF.

The genes are TRBV29-1 and TRBJ2-7; unclear D gene. The length of the CDR3 is 11 residues. Trimming removed 5 bases at V and 6 bases at J, with 11 bases between. The germline gives CDR1 SQVTM, CDR2 ANQGSEA. The CDR3: CSVRTRFEQYF. The CDR3 region has the DNA TGCAGCGTTAGAACCAGGTTCGAGCAGTACTTC.

The rearrangement joins TRBV19 to TRBJ1-2, with TRBD1 matching 8 bases. This CDR3 contains 14 residues. Trimming removed 7 bases from V and 2 bases from J; junction bases left unmatched: 6. CDR1 is LNHDA, CDR2 SQIVND, per germline (reference sequence). CDR3 nucleotide sequence: TGTGCCAGTAATCCCCAGGGGGCGAACTATGGCTACACCTTC. Protein sequence: CASNPQGANYGYTF.

The chain combines TRBV5-1 with TRBJ2-5, with D uncertain. CDR3 length: 15 residues. CDR1 SGHRS and CDR2 YFSETQ come from the germline V gene. Between the trimmed V and J ends, which lost 0 bases and 2 bases, there was a span of 11 bases. DNA of the CDR3: TGCGCCAGCAGCTTGGGCGAAGCACCGCAAGAGACCCAGTACTTC. As protein: CASSLGEAPQETQYF.

J is TRBJ2-1 and V is TRBV11-2, with 9 bases matching TRBD2. The V gene's germline CDR1 is SGHAT and CDR2 FQNNGV. With 1 base clipped from V and 4 bases from J, the junction kept 8 bases outside the gene matches. This CDR3 contains 17 residues. The CDR3 spells CASSLGGRREGYNEQFF. In nucleotides, the CDR3 is TGTGCCAGCAGCTTAGGGGGTCGGCGGGAGGGTTACAATGAGCAGTTCTTC.

The CDR3 DNA is TGTGCCAGCAGCTTCACGGGACAGGGGTTGGGTGAGCAGTTCTTC. Its translation: CASSFTGQGLGEQFF. The chain couples TRBV7-2 to TRBJ2-1, with 10 bases lining up with TRBD1. J was trimmed by 9 bases and V by 3 bases; bases with no gene match: 8. Per the germline V gene, CDR1 is SGHTA and CDR2 is FQGNSA. CDR3 size: 15 residues.

This clone was picked up one time. The chain uses TRBV4-3 and TRBJ1-2; 7 nucleotides align to TRBD1. Germline-derived CDR1 and CDR2 are LGHNA and YSLEER. CDR3 length: 13 residues. After removal of 4 bases from V and 4 bases from J, the junction contained 3 bases not matched to a gene. The DNA for the CDR3 is TGCGCCAGCAGCCCACAGGGGACCTATGGCTACACCTTC. Encoded protein: CASSPQGTYGYTF.